One sample yielded the 20 T cell receptor beta chains listed below, sequenced in a study of CD8+CD57+ T cells in acquired aplastic anemia. Genomic DNA provided the template from which TCR beta VDJ and CDR3 profiles were obtained. TCRdb re-analysed the reads in MiXCR, keeping a single row per CDR3 protein. Of some 170,000 distinct CDR3 sequences in the sample, 63% were seen once. An expansion of CD8+CD57+ cells by flow cytometry had been shown in patients chosen for sequencing. The specimen sequenced was sorted CD4+, CD8+, or CD8+CD57+ T cells (not recorded which) from PBMCs. All receptors derive from a human donor with aplastic anemia.

This clonotype has a single count. The rearrangement joins TRBV10-3 to TRBJ1-3; D may be TRBD1 (5 bases). This CDR3 is 13 amino acids long. Germline V gene data show CDR1 as ENHRY and CDR2 as SYGVKD. The V and J ends lost 7 bases and 0 bases respectively, with 7 bases between them. CDR3 DNA: TGTGCCATCACGGGGACCTCTGGAAACACCATATATTTT. It specifies CAITGTSGNTIYF.

The V and J genes are TRBV7-9 and TRBJ2-5; no clear D gene. The CDR3 has 15 residues. Trimming left V 5 bases short and J 4 bases short, with 17 bases between. From germline, CDR1 is SEHNR and CDR2 FQNEAQ (reference sequence). CDR3 protein: CASSPDKGPGETQYF. The CDR3 DNA is TGTGCCAGCAGCCCAGACAAGGGCCCGGGAGAGACCCAGTACTTC.

In the case of this clonotype: One junction end does not reproduce the germline sequence, and a read error may be involved. The V gene is TRBV12-3 or TRBV12-4, the J gene TRBJ2-7, with D perhaps matching TRBD1 (6 bases). This CDR3 is 13 amino acids long. The CDR3 DNA follows: TGCGCCAGCAGCCGGGACATAGACTACGAGCAGTACTTC. Translation gives CASSRDIDYEQYF.

This clonotype was seen only a few times. The V and J genes are TRBV20-1 and TRBJ1-2, with D tentatively TRBD1 (5 bases). This CDR3 has 12 residues. V was shortened by 0 bases and J by 4 bases, with 6 bases between the two germline ends. CDR1 and CDR2 (germline): DFQATT, SNEGSKA (reference sequence). DNA of the CDR3: TGCAGTGCTAGAGAGGGACTCTATGGCTACACCTTC. Its translation is CSAREGLYGYTF.

This clonotype appeared a few times. V is TRBV7-2 and J is TRBJ2-7; D is possibly TRBD2 (6 bases). Germline CDR1 SGHTA, CDR2 FQGNSA. The CDR3 runs to 14 residues. V shed 2 bases and J shed 2 bases, with 10 bases lying between them. The CDR3 protein is CASSLSGEAYEQYF. The CDR3, as DNA: TGTGCCAGCAGCTTATCGGGAGAAGCCTACGAGCAGTACTTC.

The rearrangement links TRBV10-3 to TRBJ2-3; 9 bases match TRBD2. The CDR3 is made up of 16 amino acids. Germline assignment: CDR1 ENHRY and CDR2 SYGVKD. Trimming removed 0 bases from V and 3 bases from J; junction bases left unmatched: 4. CDR3 loop: CAISESASGVTDTQYF. The CDR3 DNA is TGTGCCATCAGTGAGTCCGCTAGCGGGGTAACAGATACGCAGTATTTT.

The CDR3 reads CASSLVGGPTGNEQFF. CDR3 nucleotide sequence: TGCGCCAGCAGCTTGGTGGGGGGGCCGACGGGGAATGAGCAGTTCTTC. The rearrangement uses TRBV5-1 and TRBJ2-1, with a tentative D call TRBD2 (7 bases). The CDR3 covers 16 residues. V was shortened by 0 bases and J by 7 bases, with 17 bases between the two germline ends. From germline, CDR1 is SGHRS and CDR2 YFSETQ.

This clonotype was seen a handful of times. The chain employs TRBV7-9 and TRBJ1-2, with unresolved D. V lost 2 bases to trimming and J lost 5 bases, with 15 bases between them. Per the germline V gene, CDR1 is SEHNR and CDR2 is FQNEAQ (reference sequence). The CDR3 is 15 amino acids. In DNA, the CDR3 is TGTGCCAGCAGCTTACAGGTTTTCTCCGATTATGGCTACACCTTC. Translated, it gives CASSLQVFSDYGYTF.

The chain combines TRBV4-1 with TRBJ2-7; 8 bases agree with TRBD1. Looked up from germline, CDR1 is MGHRA and CDR2 is YSYEKL. The CDR3 is 15 residues long. The V gene end was trimmed by 0 bases and the J gene end by 7 bases; junction bases not matched to a gene: 8. This CDR3 reads CASSQDLDREREQYF. The CDR3 coding sequence is TGCGCCAGCAGCCAAGATTTGGACAGGGAGCGTGAGCAGTACTTC.

This clonotype was seen ten or more times. This rearrangement joins TRBV3-1 to TRBJ1-6; D is undetermined. The CDR3 length is 17 residues. V lost 0 bases to trimming and J lost 1 base, with 10 bases between them. CDR1 and CDR2 (germline): LGHDT, YNNKEL (reference sequence). CDR3 loop: CASSQEGSVSYNSPLHF. In DNA form, the CDR3 reads TGTGCCAGCAGCCAAGAGGGGAGCGTATCCTATAATTCACCCCTCCACTTT.

This clonotype was detected only a few times. The chain recombines TRBV19 with TRBJ1-5, with D possibly being TRBD1 (5 bases). Trimming stripped 2 bases from V and 4 bases from J, with 6 bases between. Germline loops: CDR1 LNHDA, CDR2 SQIVND (reference sequence). This CDR3 region has 13 residues. The CDR3 loop is CASSIKGNQPQHF. The CDR3 DNA follows: TGTGCCAGTAGTATAAAGGGGAATCAGCCCCAGCATTTT.

The CDR3 spells CASSLPGGGRGKLFF. DNA for the CDR3: TGTGCCAGCAGCCTCCCTGGGGGGGGAAGGGGGAAACTGTTTTTT. This chain uses TRBV7-2 with TRBJ1-4; possibly TRBD1 for D (6 bases). The CDR3 length is 15 residues. The V and J ends lost 5 bases and 11 bases respectively, with 21 bases between them. Germline assignment: CDR1 SGHTA and CDR2 FQGNSA.

This clonotype occurred a few times. This chain joins TRBV27 and TRBJ2-3, with a tentative D call TRBD1 (7 bases). From germline, CDR1 is MNHEY and CDR2 SMNVEV (reference sequence). CDR3 length: 16 residues. V was pared by 7 bases and J by 3 bases, with 20 bases between. CDR3 in DNA: TGTGCCAGCACCCTGCACCCGACAGGGAGGACAGATACGCAGTATTTT. Protein sequence: CASTLHPTGRTDTQYF.

The chain combines TRBV19 with TRBJ2-5; unclear D gene. CDR1 and CDR2 (germline): LNHDA, SQIVND (reference sequence). CDR3 size: 12 residues. V lost 0 bases to trimming and J lost 1 base, with 0 bases between them. The CDR3 loop reads CASSIDQETQYF. The CDR3 DNA is TGTGCCAGTAGTATAGACCAAGAGACCCAGTACTTC. Based on the CDR3 plus reference TRBV19 and TRBJ2-5, the full variable domain is DGGITQSPKYLFRKEGQNVTLSCEQNLNHDAMYWYRQDPGQGLRLIYYSQIVNDFQKGDIAEGYSVSREKKESFPLTVTSAQKNPTAFYLCASSIDQETQYFGPGTRLLVL.

This clonotype was picked up a small number of times. V and J are TRBV7-3 and TRBJ2-7; 12 bases match TRBD2. CDR3 length: 15 amino acids. Germline trimming cut 5 bases from V and 1 base from J; bases unmatched to any gene: 3. Germline V gene data show CDR1 as SGHTA and CDR2 as FQGTGA. CDR3 DNA sequence: TGTGCCAGCAGCCTGACTAGCGGGAGTTCCTACGAGCAGTACTTC. It translates to CASSLTSGSSYEQYF.

A word on this clonotype: One junction end disagrees with the germline gene, perhaps due to a read error. The genes are TRBV24-1 and TRBJ1-5; D remains ambiguous. The germline V gene encodes CDR1 KGHDR and CDR2 SFDVKD. The CDR3 runs 17 residues. The DNA of the CDR3 is TGTGCCACCAGTGAGCTGTACGGGAACGGGAGCAATCGGCCCCAGCATTTT. Its protein product is CATSELYGNGSNRPQHF.

This rearrangement joins TRBV7-8 to TRBJ2-7; 11 nucleotides match TRBD2. This CDR3 region has 15 residues. After removal of 3 bases from V and 5 bases from J, the junction contained 6 bases not matched to a gene. CDR1 and CDR2 (germline): SGHVS, FQNEAQ. The CDR3 loop reads CASSFLAGGPNEQYF. Written as DNA, the CDR3 is TGTGCCAGCAGCTTTTTAGCGGGAGGGCCTAACGAGCAGTACTTC.

The chain links TRBV10-1 to TRBJ1-2; 7 nucleotides line up with TRBD1. The CDR3 is 15 amino acids. The V segment lost 7 bases and the J segment 4 bases; nucleotides outside the gene matches: 12. The germline V gene encodes CDR1 WNHNN and CDR2 SYGVQD (reference sequence). The CDR3 DNA sequence: TGCGCCAGCATCTCGCGACAGGGAATTATCTATGGCTACACCTTC. Its protein is CASISRQGIIYGYTF.

V and J are TRBV5-1 and TRBJ2-7, with D possibly being TRBD2 (5 bases). CDR1 and CDR2 from the germline V gene are SGHRS and YFSETQ. The CDR3 is 13 residues long. Trimming removed 1 base at V and 3 bases at J, with 8 bases between. CDR3 DNA sequence: TGCGCCAGCAGCTTGAATAGCGACTACGAGCAGTACTTC. This codes for CASSLNSDYEQYF.

The rearrangement links TRBV5-1 to TRBJ1-2; no firm D call. V shed 3 bases and J shed 5 bases, with 14 bases lying between them. CDR3 length equals 14 residues. CDR1 and CDR2 (germline): SGHRS, YFSETQ. The CDR3 loop reads CASSSEGRRYGYTF. The CDR3 DNA sequence: TGCGCCAGCAGCTCCGAAGGCAGACGGTATGGCTACACCTTC. Full variable domain (missing parts from reference TRBV5-1 and TRBJ1-2): KAGVTQTPRYLIKTRGQQVTLSCSPISGHRSVSWYQQTPGQGLQFLFEYFSETQRNKGNFPGRFSGRQFSNSRSEMNVSTLELGDSALYLCASSSEGRRYGYTFGSGTRLTVV.